Included here is one T cell receptor beta chain sequence, with context. Its antigen is undetermined. Specified time point: cycle 4 day 1 (C4D1), after 6 weeks of nivolumab. Relapse was seen in all patients after autologous stem cell transplantation, and brentuximab vedotin exposure was variable. Patients reached a best response of complete response, partial response or progressive disease. Germline V gene data show CDR1 as LGHNA and CDR2 as YSLEER. The ends were cut back, 3 bases at V and 6 bases at J, with 8 bases in the middle. This CDR3 contains 13 residues. This specimen comes from a study of PD-1 blockade in classical Hodgkin lymphoma. Overall study findings and caveats: At C4D1, TCR diversity had climbed significantly for CD4+ cells, though not for CD8+ cells.

Here immunoSEQ multiplex PCR was the method, and the copy in TCRdb shows in-frame clones only, minus some. The data hold about 7,000 clones, with over 60% observed a single time. The origin of this receptor is a human donor with classical Hodgkin lymphoma. The specimen was peripheral blood mononuclear cells (PBMCs), collected before the fourth cycle of nivolumab. The rearrangement links TRBV4-3 to TRBJ2-2, with D uncertain. The CDR3 nucleotides read TGCGCCAGCAGCCATGGTTTCCCCGGGGAGCTGTTTTTT. Amino acid sequence: CASSHGFPGELFF.